This TCR beta chain was sequenced in a study of T cells in Graves' hyperthyroidism and ophthalmopathy. Overall study findings and caveats: Peripheral blood also featured most of the thyroid clonotypes expanded above 0.001.

RNA transcripts were the template for amplifying TCR beta CDR3 regions. A first-round RT-PCR of the TCR CDR3 used the HTBI primer set. TCRdb passed the multiplex PCR reads through MiXCR, listing each CDR3 protein once. This table holds a few hundred thousand distinct CDR3 sequences, about half found once. This clonotype was recorded many times. Antigen unknown. The TCR originated in an adult woman with Graves' disease, either hyperthyroidism or ophthalmopathy (not recorded which). Sample: peripheral blood or thyroid tissue (not recorded which).

Here the CDR3 reads CASSHLRPLGRRGAYEQYF. The CDR3 region has the DNA TGCGCCAGCAGCCACTTACGACCCCTTGGACGAAGAGGGGCCTACGAGCAGTACTTC. The chain recombines TRBV4-1 with TRBJ2-7, with D perhaps assigned TRBD1 or TRBD2 (5 bases each). V was clipped by 3 bases and J by 2 bases, with 26 bases between them. CDR3 length: 19 amino acids. Germline V gene lookup returns CDR1 MGHRA and CDR2 YSYEKL.